This T cell receptor (beta chain) is from a study of T cells in Graves' hyperthyroidism and ophthalmopathy. Per the germline V gene, CDR1 is KGHSH and CDR2 is LQKENI. This CDR3 region has 11 residues. V lost 4 bases, J lost 4 bases, and 4 bases lay in between. What was amplified from RNA transcripts were TCR beta CDR3 regions. TCR CDR3 underwent first-round RT-PCR with the HTBI primer set. TCRdb analysed the multiplex PCR reads with MiXCR anew, one entry per CDR3 protein. The sample includes around 620,000 distinct CDR3 sequences, around 45% of them seen just once. The TCR originated in an adult woman with Graves' disease, either hyperthyroidism or ophthalmopathy (not recorded which). The chain employs TRBV18 and TRBJ1-1, with unresolved D. Sequenced sample: peripheral blood or thyroid tissue (not recorded which). CDR3 sequence (DNA): TGTGCCAGCTCACATGGCACTGAAGCTTTCTTT. Protein: CASSHGTEAFF.